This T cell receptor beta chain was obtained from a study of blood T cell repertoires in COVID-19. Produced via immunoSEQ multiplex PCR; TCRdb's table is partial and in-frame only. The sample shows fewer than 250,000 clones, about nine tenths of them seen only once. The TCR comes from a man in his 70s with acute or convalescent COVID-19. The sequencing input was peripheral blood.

In nucleotides, the CDR3 is TGTGCCAGCAGCCGACAGGGTTTGTCTGGAAACACCATATATTTT. It specifies CASSRQGLSGNTIYF. V is TRBV11-2 and J is TRBJ1-3; 7 positions agree with TRBD1. CDR3 length equals 15 residues. From germline, CDR1 is SGHAT and CDR2 FQNNGV. V was clipped by 5 bases and J by 1 base; unmatched bases: 5.